The 9 T cell receptor beta chains given below trace back to one sample, sequenced in a study of spatial heterogeneity in lung cancer. TCRdb analysed the 5' RACE reads with MiXCR anew, one entry per CDR3 protein. The table lists 6,000 to 7,500 distinct CDR3 sequences, roughly 6.4% of them singletons. Indicated time point: sample taken at primary tumor resection. Unsorted whole RNA samples from tumor, nontumor lung or frozen PBMC were sequenced. The material sequenced was PBMCs, taken at surgery. These TCRs come from a male donor with early-stage non-small cell lung cancer.

In its sample, this clonotype was seen many times. This beta chain appears as a stray read in a library generated for alpha chains; its size is not informative. The rearrangement uses TRBV3-1 and TRBJ2-5; 7 bases match TRBD1. CDR1 and CDR2 (germline): LGHDT, YNNKEL (reference sequence). After removal of 8 bases from V and 1 base from J, the junction contained 7 bases not matched to a gene. This CDR3 region has 14 residues. The CDR3 here is CASGSGTAQETQYF. CDR3 in DNA: TGTGCCAGCGGTTCGGGGACAGCCCAAGAGACCCAGTACTTC.

This clonotype was seen more than once but under ten times. This beta chain appears as a stray read in a library generated for alpha chains; its size is not informative. The chain couples TRBV7-6 to TRBJ1-1; D uncertain. Trimming cost V 1 base and J 1 base, with 7 bases left between them. CDR1 SGHVS and CDR2 FNYEAQ come from the germline V gene. This CDR3 region has 14 residues. The CDR3 DNA reads TGTGCCAGCAGCTTAGAAGGGAGGAACACTGAAGCTTTCTTT. Its translation is CASSLEGRNTEAFF.

The sample holds one count of this clonotype. Found in a library prepared for alpha chains, this beta chain is an off-target read, and its abundance has little meaning. The chain is built from TRBV7-9 and TRBJ2-1, with 11 bases identical to TRBD2. Germline V gene data show CDR1 as SEHNR and CDR2 as FQNEAQ (reference sequence). V was clipped by 4 bases and J by 6 bases; unmatched bases: 11. The length of the CDR3 is 17 residues. CDR3 sequence (DNA): TGTGCCAGCAGCTACTCTTCCGGGACTAGCGGATCCAATGAGCAGTTCTTC. Translating it yields CASSYSSGTSGSNEQFF.

Remarks on this clonotype: It may be a read error: a sequence one base away is much more abundant. This beta chain is a stray sequence in a library constructed for alpha chains; its clone size is not meaningful. V usage is TRBV7-2 and J usage is TRBJ1-5; D remains unclear. The CDR3 length is 15 residues. Germline values: CDR1 SGHTA, CDR2 FQGNSA. V dropped 2 bases and J dropped 5 bases, with 13 bases sitting between them. The CDR3 DNA follows: TGTGCCAGCAGCTTACCGGGAGGAGGGTATCAGCCCCAGCATTTT. Its translation: CASSLPGGGYQPQHF. The entire variable domain, with the rest obtained from reference TRBV7-2 and TRBJ1-5, is as follows: GAGVSQSPSNKVTEKGKDVELRCDPISGHTALYWYRQSLGQGLEFLIYFQGNSAPDKSGLPSDRFSAERTGGSVSTLTIQRTQQEDSAVYLCASSLPGGGYQPQHFGDGTRLSIL.

This clonotype is a singleton in its sample. This beta chain came through as a stray read in a library set up for alpha chains, and its size says little. DNA of the CDR3: TGTGCCAGCAGGGCGGGACAGTCCTTTCAGCCCCAGCATTTT. It codes for CASRAGQSFQPQHF. This rearrangement joins TRBV5-5 to TRBJ1-5; 7 nucleotides match TRBD1. This CDR3 comprises 14 residues. CDR1 is SGHKS and CDR2 is YYEKEE in the germline V gene (reference sequence). Trimming cost V 5 bases and J 6 bases; bases outside gene matches: 8.

This clonotype was seen many times. This beta chain came through as a stray read in a library set up for alpha chains, and its size says little. The chain uses TRBV18 and TRBJ2-1; 7 nucleotides align to TRBD2. V dropped 0 bases and J dropped 5; count of bases not matched to a gene: 13. This CDR3 comprises 18 residues. Per the germline V gene, CDR1 is KGHSH and CDR2 is LQKENI. This chain's CDR3 is CASSPPLGAGAIHNEQFF. The CDR3 coding sequence is TGTGCCAGCTCACCACCGTTAGGGGCGGGAGCCATTCACAATGAGCAGTTCTTC.

In its sample, this clonotype was seen many times. This beta chain turned up in a library designed for alpha chains; as an off-target read, its abundance says little. The rearrangement joins TRBV2 to TRBJ1-2; TRBD1 matches at 9 bases. This CDR3 has 13 residues. Germline CDR1 SNHLY, CDR2 FYNNEI. The junction had 3 bases not matched to a gene; V was cut back by 2 bases and J by 8 bases. The CDR3 region is CASSETGGWGYTF. The CDR3 nucleotides read TGTGCCAGCAGTGAAACAGGGGGCTGGGGCTACACCTTC.

This clonotype has at least ten counts. The library was designed around alpha chains, so this beta chain is a stray read whose abundance carries little weight. The chain carries TRBV19 and TRBJ2-2; possible D gene TRBD1, 6 bases. V shed 4 bases and J shed 5 bases, with 14 bases lying between them. The germline CDR1 and CDR2 sequences are LNHDA and SQIVND (reference sequence). The CDR3 totals 15 residues. This CDR3 reads CASSRTGFGTGELFF. In DNA, the CDR3 is TGTGCCAGTAGTAGAACAGGGTTTGGGACCGGGGAGCTGTTTTTT.

This clonotype was found many times. This beta chain is off target for a library built for alpha chains, so its abundance means little. V gene TRBV5-1 combines with J gene TRBJ2-3; no reliable D call. The CDR3 consists of 14 residues. Trimming stripped 0 bases from V and 2 bases from J, with 7 bases between. Germline V CDR1 and CDR2: SGHRS, YFSETQ. CDR3 region: CASSLGVYTDTQYF. DNA of the CDR3: TGCGCCAGCAGCTTGGGAGTATACACAGATACGCAGTATTTT.